One and the same sample provided the 28 T cell receptor beta chains below, sequenced in a study of shared clonotypes between healthy human individuals. Here immunoSEQ multiplex PCR was the method, and the copy in TCRdb shows in-frame clones only, minus some. Found here are about 1 million clones, under 80% of them singletons; the top ten hold about 1.4%. The specimen was memory CD4+ T cells sorted from blood. Subset in this sample: CD45RA-negative fraction. Every receptor here comes from a man aged 18-30 years in good health.

This clone was counted ten times or more. The sample contains more than one DNA sequence encoding this CDR3. V is TRBV19 and J is TRBJ1-1; no clear D gene. The germline CDR1 and CDR2 sequences are LNHDA and SQIVND (reference sequence). The CDR3 consists of 15 residues. Trimming removed 0 bases from V and 1 base from J, with 9 bases in between. CDR3 sequence: CASSIDLQPNTEAFF. The CDR3 DNA reads as TGTGCCAGTAGTATAGATCTTCAACCGAACACTGAAGCTTTCTTT.

V and J are TRBV19 and TRBJ1-1; D call uncertain. CDR3 length: 14 amino acids. V dropped 3 bases and J dropped 1 base, with 9 bases sitting between them. Germline loops: CDR1 LNHDA, CDR2 SQIVND (reference sequence). The CDR3, as DNA: TGTGCCAGTAGTATTCAGTGGGGGAACACTGAAGCTTTCTTT. Its translation is CASSIQWGNTEAFF.

The chain carries TRBV2 and TRBJ2-2; unclear D gene. From germline, CDR1 is SNHLY and CDR2 FYNNEI. The ends were cut back, 8 bases at V and 0 bases at J, with 10 bases in the middle. The CDR3 extends over 14 amino acids. The CDR3 nucleotides are TGTGCCAGCGCAGGACGGGCGAACACCGGGGAGCTGTTTTTT. Its protein product is CASAGRANTGELFF.

The CDR3 DNA follows: TGCGCCAGCAGCTTGGCCTTTACGGACAGGGTTAATTCACCCCTCCACTTT. Translation: CASSLAFTDRVNSPLHF. The chain carries TRBV5-1 and TRBJ1-6; 8 bases agree with TRBD1. The V and J ends lost 0 bases and 6 bases, in that order; junction bases with no gene match: 8. The CDR3 spans 17 residues. Germline V lookup: CDR1 SGHRS, CDR2 YFSETQ.

The chain employs TRBV6-5 and TRBJ2-7; 8 bases are shared with TRBD1. The CDR3 is made up of 15 amino acids. J gave up 1 base and V 6 bases, and 8 bases lay outside the gene matches. The germline CDR1 and CDR2 sequences are MNHEY and SVGAGI. Here the CDR3 DNA reads TGTGCCAGCAGCCGACAGGGGAAGGGGTCCTACGAGCAGTACTTC. Translation: CASSRQGKGSYEQYF.

The chain couples TRBV28 to TRBJ1-4, with D possibly TRBD1 on 6 matching bases. This CDR3 spans 13 amino acids. Trimming shortened V by 6 bases and J by 6 bases, and 11 bases separated the two germline ends. CDR1 MDHEN and CDR2 SYDVKM come from the germline V gene. The CDR3 protein is CASRQGRHEKLFF. In nucleotides, the CDR3 is TGTGCCAGCAGACAGGGACGCCATGAAAAACTGTTTTTT. Together with reference TRBV28 and TRBJ1-4, the CDR3 gives the full variable domain: DVKVTQSSRYLVKRTGEKVFLECVQDMDHENMFWYRQDPGLGLRLIYFSYDVKMKEKGDIPEGYSVSREKKERFSLILESASTNQTSMYLCASRQGRHEKLFFGSGTQLSVL.

The chain uses TRBV28 and TRBJ1-5; D is ambiguous. The CDR3 is 14 residues long. The V and J ends lost 6 bases and 1 base respectively, with 10 bases between them. Germline CDR1 and CDR2: MDHEN and SYDVKM. In DNA, the CDR3 is TGTGCCAGCAGCGGGGTTTTGAGCAATCAGCCCCAGCATTTT. It codes for CASSGVLSNQPQHF.

The chain joins TRBV7-2 to TRBJ2-1, with D unresolved. The V end lost 1 base, the J end lost 9 bases, and 13 bases lay between the germline ends. Per germline, CDR1 SGHTA and CDR2 FQGNSA. The CDR3 length is 14 residues. The CDR3 is CASSLEFGVSEQFF. The CDR3 DNA reads TGTGCCAGCAGCTTAGAGTTCGGAGTAAGTGAGCAGTTCTTC.

The rearrangement joins TRBV11-2 to TRBJ1-3; D not certain. CDR1 is SGHAT, CDR2 FQNNGV, per germline. Trimming removed 3 bases from V and 0 bases from J, with 6 bases in between. This CDR3 comprises 14 residues. DNA of the CDR3: TGTGCCAGCAGCTTTATGTCCTCTGGAAACACCATATATTTT. This codes for CASSFMSSGNTIYF.

This clone has a single count. CDR3 region: CASSSGALQETQYF. The CDR3 DNA reads TGTGCCAGCTCCTCAGGGGCTCTTCAAGAGACCCAGTACTTC. V and J are TRBV2 and TRBJ2-5, with D perhaps TRBD1 (6 bases). The CDR3 has 14 amino acids. Germline CDR1 and CDR2: SNHLY and FYNNEI. V lost 8 bases, J lost 2 bases, and 15 bases lay in between.

Notes on this clone: The junction does not match germline at one end; this may be a read error. The J gene is TRBJ2-2, the V gene TRBV7-7, with a tentative D call TRBD2 (6 bases). The CDR3 spans 15 residues. Per germline, CDR1 SSHAT and CDR2 FNYEAQ (reference sequence). DNA of the CDR3: TGTGCTAGCAGCCCCCTTAGGGGAGGCACCGGGGAGCTGTTTTTT. This gives the protein CASSPLRGGTGELFF.

This clone was seen ten or more times. This chain joins TRBV10-1 and TRBJ2-3; 12 bases align to TRBD2. The CDR3 is 15 residues long. Germline V gene data show CDR1 as WNHNN and CDR2 as SYGVQD (reference sequence). The V segment lost 6 bases and the J segment 5 bases; nucleotides outside the gene matches: 6. The CDR3 DNA sequence: TGCGCCAGCAGGGCCGGGACTAGCGGGTTAGATACGCAGTATTTT. Protein product: CASRAGTSGLDTQYF.

This clone has a handful of counts. This chain uses TRBV10-1 with TRBJ1-4; possible D gene TRBD1, 6 bases. The CDR3 is 13 residues long. With 4 bases removed from V and 7 bases from J, the gap between germline ends came to 10 bases. From germline, CDR1 is WNHNN and CDR2 SYGVQD (reference sequence). In nucleotides, the CDR3 is TGCGCCAGCAGTGCCAGGGGCGGTGAAAAACTGTTTTTT. Protein product: CASSARGGEKLFF.

J is TRBJ2-1 and V is TRBV27; the D gene could be TRBD1 or TRBD2 (5 bases each). Between the trimmed V and J ends, which lost 4 bases and 9 bases, there was a span of 22 bases. Germline assignment: CDR1 MNHEY and CDR2 SMNVEV (reference sequence). The CDR3 runs 16 residues. The CDR3 DNA follows: TGTGCCAGCAGTTCGGTCGGGGCAGAAACACGGGGTGAGCAGTTCTTC. Its protein is CASSSVGAETRGEQFF.

This clone has ten or more counts. Additional DNA sequences in this sample encode the identical CDR3. V usage is TRBV7-2 and J usage is TRBJ2-5; D not certain. Germline CDR1 SGHTA, CDR2 FQGNSA. Trimming stripped 3 bases from V and 5 bases from J, with 7 bases between. CDR3 length: 12 amino acids. The CDR3 DNA follows: TGTGCCAGCAGCTTGGATCGGGAGACCCAGTACTTC. It specifies CASSLDRETQYF.

This chain links TRBV27 with TRBJ2-3, with D hard to call. Germline assignment: CDR1 MNHEY and CDR2 SMNVEV (reference sequence). Trimming removed 3 bases at V and 3 bases at J, with 13 bases between. The CDR3 sequence is 15 residues long. In nucleotides, the CDR3 is TGTGCCAGCAGTTTCACGGCCCGCCGAACAGATACGCAGTATTTT. Protein: CASSFTARRTDTQYF.

This chain connects TRBV30 to TRBJ2-1; a weak D match, TRBD2 (5 bases). V was clipped by 2 bases and J by 5 bases, with 13 bases between them. This CDR3 is built from 14 residues. Germline assignment: CDR1 GTSNPN and CDR2 SVGIG (reference sequence). The DNA of the CDR3 is TGTGCCTGGAGTCTCGGGGTTATTAACAATGAGCAGTTCTTC. Translated: CAWSLGVINNEQFF.

The chain is built from TRBV28 and TRBJ1-1; 11 bases agree with TRBD1. This CDR3 is 16 amino acids long. The germline gives CDR1 MDHEN, CDR2 SYDVKM. After removal of 2 bases from V and 1 base from J, the junction contained 3 bases not matched to a gene. CDR3 in amino acids: CASSLRGTGGNTEAFF. CDR3 DNA: TGTGCCAGCAGTTTACGGGGGACAGGGGGGAACACTGAAGCTTTCTTT. Using reference TRBV28 and TRBJ1-1 for the parts outside the CDR3, the full variable domain is DVKVTQSSRYLVKRTGEKVFLECVQDMDHENMFWYRQDPGLGLRLIYFSYDVKMKEKGDIPEGYSVSREKKERFSLILESASTNQTSMYLCASSLRGTGGNTEAFFGQGTRLTVV.

The chain has TRBV6-1 and TRBJ2-5; tentatively, D is TRBD1 or TRBD2 (5 bases each). Germline CDR1 reads MNHNS; CDR2 reads SASEGT. Trimming took off 6 bases at V and 5 bases at J, with 16 bases between the two ends. There are 14 residues in the CDR3. Here the CDR3 reads CASRGTIVRETQYF. The CDR3 coding sequence is TGTGCCAGCAGAGGGACCATAGTCCGTGAGACCCAGTACTTC.

This chain joins TRBV9 and TRBJ1-2; unclear D gene. Germline V CDR1 and CDR2: SGDLS, YYNGEE. CDR3 length: 15 amino acids. V dropped 2 bases and J dropped 0 bases, with 11 bases sitting between them. CDR3: CASSVGVKANYGYTF. CDR3 nucleotide sequence: TGTGCCAGCAGCGTCGGCGTAAAAGCTAACTATGGCTACACCTTC.

This chain links TRBV10-3 with TRBJ2-3, with 9 bases that match TRBD2. From germline, CDR1 is ENHRY and CDR2 SYGVKD. CDR3 length equals 16 residues. V lost 10 bases, J lost 6 bases, and 17 bases stayed unmatched. This CDR3 is CATKEMAGGTIDTQYF. The CDR3 DNA reads TGTGCCACGAAAGAAATGGCGGGAGGGACCATCGATACGCAGTATTTT.

The V and J genes are TRBV7-9 and TRBJ1-1; D is unclear. Germline V lookup: CDR1 SEHNR, CDR2 FQNEAQ (reference sequence). The V and J ends lost 3 bases and 8 bases respectively, with 7 bases between them. This CDR3 comprises 11 residues. CDR3 residues: CASSLSWEAFF. The CDR3 DNA reads as TGTGCCAGCAGCTTGTCGTGGGAAGCTTTCTTT.

The chain employs TRBV11-2 and TRBJ2-1; tentatively, D is TRBD1 (7 bases). The V end was cut by 3 bases, the J end by 6 bases, with 18 bases between. This CDR3 has 16 residues. Germline V gene data show CDR1 as SGHAT and CDR2 as FQNNGV. This CDR3 reads CASSFRGDLSFNEQFF. The CDR3 nucleotides read TGTGCCAGCAGCTTCAGGGGGGATCTAAGCTTCAATGAGCAGTTCTTC.

The CDR3 sequence is CASSQETGRPYGYTF. The CDR3 DNA reads TGCGCCAGCAGCCAAGAAACTGGGCGCCCCTATGGCTACACCTTC. The rearrangement joins TRBV4-1 to TRBJ1-2; no firm D call. The CDR3 totals 15 residues. Per germline, CDR1 MGHRA and CDR2 YSYEKL. The germline V and J ends were trimmed by 0 bases and 4 bases, with 12 bases remaining between them.

The rearrangement links TRBV7-2 to TRBJ2-5; no reliable D call. Trimming pared 2 bases from V and 5 bases from J, leaving 9 bases between. CDR3 length: 13 amino acids. The germline V gene has CDR1 SGHTA and CDR2 FQGNSA. CDR3 nucleotide sequence: TGTGCCAGCAGCTTACCTGGGTCGGAGACCCAGTACTTC. It translates to CASSLPGSETQYF.

V and J are TRBV5-1 and TRBJ2-2; the match to TRBD2 covers 12 bases. Germline V lookup: CDR1 SGHRS, CDR2 YFSETQ. CDR3 length: 16 residues. The V and J ends lost 4 bases and 4 bases, in that order; junction bases with no gene match: 5. DNA of the CDR3: TGCGCCAGCAGCCCCGGACTAGCGGGGTCCACCGGGGAGCTGTTTTTT. Its translation is CASSPGLAGSTGELFF.

V and J are TRBV5-1 and TRBJ2-7; possibly TRBD1 for D (5 bases). There are 14 residues in the CDR3. V was shortened by 4 bases and J by 0 bases, with 11 bases between the two germline ends. The germline V gene has CDR1 SGHRS and CDR2 YFSETQ. Here the CDR3 DNA reads TGCGCCAGCAGCACCTTAGGGGTCTCCTACGAGCAGTACTTC. As protein: CASSTLGVSYEQYF.

The chain has TRBV6-1 and TRBJ2-3; D may be TRBD1 (5 bases). Germline assignment: CDR1 MNHNS and CDR2 SASEGT. CDR3 length equals 17 residues. V lost 0 bases and J lost 0, with 13 bases in between. CDR3 residues: CASSEALGARSTDTQYF. CDR3 coding DNA: TGTGCCAGCAGTGAAGCGCTTGGGGCTCGAAGCACAGATACGCAGTATTTT.